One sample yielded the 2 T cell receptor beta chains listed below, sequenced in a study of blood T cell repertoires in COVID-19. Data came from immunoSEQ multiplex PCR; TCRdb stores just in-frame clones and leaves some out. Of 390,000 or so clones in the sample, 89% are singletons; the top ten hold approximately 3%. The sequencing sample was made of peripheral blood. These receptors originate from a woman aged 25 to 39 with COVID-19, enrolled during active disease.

The DNA for the CDR3 is TGTGCCAGCAGTTTATCGCCCCCGACATACGTAGCCAAAAACATTCAGTACTTC. Its translation is CASSLSPPTYVAKNIQYF. The V gene is TRBV27, the J gene TRBJ2-4; D not resolved. The V end lost 0 bases, the J end lost 0 bases, and 15 bases lay between the germline ends. The CDR3 consists of 18 residues. The germline gives CDR1 MNHEY, CDR2 SMNVEV (reference sequence).

CDR3 nucleotides: TGTGCCAGCAGTTTCCCCGGACTACTCCAAGAGACCCAGTACTTC. It codes for CASSFPGLLQETQYF. The gene calls are TRBV28 and TRBJ2-5, with D perhaps TRBD2 (6 bases). Trimming removed 3 bases at V and 1 base at J, with 12 bases between. The CDR3 sequence is 15 residues long. The germline gives CDR1 MDHEN, CDR2 SYDVKM.